This TCR beta chain was sequenced in a study of T cell responses to AZD1222 COVID-19 vaccine. Study context: Second-dose recipients at about 4 or about 12 weeks were treated as one pooled group. The study, taken as a whole, reports: Nearly half of spike-specific TCRs reportedly target unmutated variant regions. The study sampled repertoires only after the peak T cell response. The sample set comprised mostly white British donors with more females, and clonal diversity was possibly underestimated.

With 4 bases clipped from V and 5 bases from J, the junction kept 6 bases outside the gene matches. CDR1 and CDR2 (germline): SEHNR, FQNEAQ (reference sequence). The CDR3 sequence is 14 residues long. TCRdb keeps only in-frame clones here, not all; method: immunoSEQ multiplex PCR. The table lists 150,000 to 200,000 clones, around 95% of them singletons, with approximately 0.69% in the top ten. As for this clone: As yet, its antigen is unknown.

This material consisted of peripheral blood, taken on day 0 of AZD1222 vaccination. V gene TRBV7-9 combines with J gene TRBJ2-5; 8 bases fit TRBD2. The source is an adult in good health. CDR3 sequence: CASSWTSTYETQYF. The CDR3, as DNA: TGTGCCAGCAGCTGGACTAGCACATATGAGACCCAGTACTTC.